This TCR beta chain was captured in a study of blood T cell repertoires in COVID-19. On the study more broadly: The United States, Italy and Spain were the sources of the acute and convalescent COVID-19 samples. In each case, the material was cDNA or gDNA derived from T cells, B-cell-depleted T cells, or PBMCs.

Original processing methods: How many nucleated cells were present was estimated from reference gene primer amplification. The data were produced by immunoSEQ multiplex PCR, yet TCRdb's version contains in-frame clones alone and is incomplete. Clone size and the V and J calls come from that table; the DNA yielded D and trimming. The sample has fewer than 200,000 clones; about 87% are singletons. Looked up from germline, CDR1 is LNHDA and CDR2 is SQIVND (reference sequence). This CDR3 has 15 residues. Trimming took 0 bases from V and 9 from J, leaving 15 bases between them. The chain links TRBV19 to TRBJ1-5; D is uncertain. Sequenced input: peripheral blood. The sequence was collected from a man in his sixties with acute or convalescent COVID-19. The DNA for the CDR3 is TGTGCCAGTAGTATAGATCATGAGGGTGGACGGCCCCAGCATTTT. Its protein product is CASSIDHEGGRPQHF.